What follows are 18 T cell receptor delta chains derived from one specimen sequenced in a study of delta chains in infants with herpesvirus infections (dated by TCRdb to 2021 to 2024). Libraries were made using RT-PCR. The instrument given in TCRdb is Illumina MiSeq. TCR cDNA was generated by reverse transcription of PBMC RNA with SuperScript II and gamma-chain- and delta-chain-specific primers. TCRdb called clones anew from the public reads via CATT; matching DNA rows were later pooled. This sample is represented by some 2,500 delta-chain clones; more than 35% of them were singletons. Of the sample, about 5% is held by the ten largest clones. Sequenced here: peripheral blood, sampled at time point 4 of longitudinal follow-up. The receptor set was obtained from a human donor who was a Ugandan infant, either HIV-exposed or HIV-unexposed (not recorded which).

Only a few counts were recorded for this clone. The CDR3 reads CACDKLGDKRKAQLFF. CDR3 sequence (DNA): TGTGCCTGTGACAAACTGGGGGATAAACGGAAAGCACAACTCTTCTTT. This chain joins TRDV2 and TRDJ2; TRDD3 matches at 11 bases. After removal of 2 bases from V and 7 bases from J, the junction contained 8 bases not matched to a gene. The CDR3 spans 16 residues. Per germline, CDR1 GEAIGNYY and CDR2 EKD.

The V gene is TRDV3, the J gene TRDJ1; no clear D gene. With 2 bases removed from V and 0 bases from J, the gap between germline ends came to 16 bases. The CDR3 loop spans 15 amino acids. Germline CDR1 and CDR2: TVYSNPD and GDNSRS (reference sequence). The CDR3 loop is CAFLDPWRNTDKLIF. The CDR3, as DNA: TGTGCCTTTTTAGACCCCTGGAGGAACACCGATAAACTCATCTTT.

A few counts support this clone. The gene calls are TRDV2 and TRDJ1; 10 bases are a match to TRDD3. Germline loops: CDR1 GEAIGNYY, CDR2 EKD. The junction had 7 bases not matched to a gene; V was cut back by 4 bases and J by 0 bases. The CDR3 covers 16 residues. The CDR3 loop reads CACEALTGGYTDKLIF. Written as DNA, the CDR3 is TGTGCCTGTGAGGCCCTTACTGGGGGATACACCGATAAACTCATCTTT.

The chain carries TRDV2 and TRDJ1; weak D call: TRDD3 (6 bases). The V gene lost 3 bases and the J gene lost 7 bases, with 17 bases spanning the gap. The CDR3 consists of 14 residues. Germline loops: CDR1 GEAIGNYY, CDR2 EKD. CDR3 in DNA: TGTGCCTGTGACCCTCTGGGGTCTTCCAGTAAACTCATCTTT. The encoded protein is CACDPLGSSSKLIF.

This clone turned up a few times. The rearrangement links TRDV1 to TRDJ1; D possibly uses TRDD2 or TRDD3 (6 bases each). Germline CDR1 reads TSWWSYY; CDR2 reads QGS. V shed 1 base and J shed 4 bases, with 25 bases lying between them. The CDR3 extends over 19 amino acids. Written as DNA, the CDR3 is TGTGCTCTTGGGGAACCCTTCCGCCGGGGGAATGGGGGCTTCGATAAACTCATCTTT. Amino acid sequence: CALGEPFRRGNGGFDKLIF.

This clone was seen a few times. The rearrangement links TRDV2 to TRDJ3; tentatively, D is TRDD3 (9 bases). Germline values: CDR1 GEAIGNYY, CDR2 EKD. The V and J ends lost 3 bases and 0 bases respectively, with 41 bases between them. This CDR3 spans 27 amino acids. CDR3 in DNA: TGTGCCTGTGACCCACTTCCTACTACGGACCCCCTTACTGGGGGACCCACTAGCTCCTGGGACACCCGACAGATGTTTTTC. This codes for CACDPLPTTDPLTGGPTSSWDTRQMFF.

This clone was recorded a few times. The chain's CDR3 is CALDRSPSLVTDKLIF. CDR3 DNA sequence: TGTGCTCTTGATCGAAGCCCAAGTCTGGTGACCGATAAACTCATCTTT. V is TRDV1 and J is TRDJ1; D remains ambiguous. This CDR3 spans 16 amino acids. V lost 7 bases, J lost 2 bases, and 20 bases lay in between. Germline V gene data show CDR1 as TSWWSYY and CDR2 as QGS.

The chain employs TRDV2 and TRDJ1; TRDD3 matches 8 bases. This CDR3 spans 16 amino acids. V trimming: 5 bases; J trimming: 4 bases; junction bases outside the gene matches: 14. Germline loops: CDR1 GEAIGNYY, CDR2 EKD. The CDR3 loop is CACASMGDPRDDKLIF. CDR3 nucleotide sequence: TGTGCCTGTGCGAGTATGGGGGATCCCAGGGACGATAAACTCATCTTT.

As concerns this clone: With a much larger clone just one base away, this may be a read error. The V and J genes are TRDV2 and TRDJ1; 13 bases align to TRDD3. Germline V gene sequence: CDR1 GEAIGNYY, CDR2 EKD. Unmatched junction bases numbered 16, after V lost 5 bases and J lost 2 bases. This CDR3 is built from 19 residues. The CDR3 here is CACGRVYDWGIRGTDKLIF. The CDR3 bases are TGTGCCTGTGGCCGAGTTTATGACTGGGGGATACGGGGGACCGATAAACTCATCTTT.

This clone was recorded a few times. The chain combines TRDV1 with TRDJ1, with 8 bases matching TRDD2. The ends lost 2 bases at V and 0 bases at J; junction bases unmatched: 11. This CDR3 region has 18 residues. From germline, CDR1 is TSWWSYY and CDR2 QGS. CDR3 sequence: CALGEFFLRQDHTDKLIF. The CDR3 DNA follows: TGTGCTCTTGGGGAATTCTTCCTACGGCAAGACCACACCGATAAACTCATCTTT.

This clone has just a few counts. The chain employs TRDV1 and TRDJ1; D call uncertain. Germline V gives CDR1 TSWWSYY, CDR2 QGS. V dropped 3 bases and J dropped 4 bases, with 21 bases sitting between them. The length of the CDR3 is 17 residues. CDR3 sequence: CALGDVLSVGRHDKLIF. The DNA for the CDR3 is TGTGCTCTTGGGGACGTCTTATCGGTGGGCCGACACGATAAACTCATCTTT.

By sample share, this clone is large. The rearrangement joins TRAV38-2/DV8 to TRDJ1, with D possibly TRDD3 on 5 matching bases. V gave up 1 base and J gave up 2 bases, with 18 bases separating them. This CDR3 is 17 amino acids long. CDR1 and CDR2 (germline): TSESDYY, QEAYKQQN. The CDR3 coding sequence is TGTGCTTATAGGAGCAGCGAGTCTCCCCGGGGGACCGATAAACTCATCTTT. Translated, it gives CAYRSSESPRGTDKLIF.

The J gene is TRDJ1, the V gene TRDV2; 7 bases line up with TRDD3. The CDR3 sequence is 18 residues long. V lost 0 bases and J lost 8; bases outside the gene matches: 20. CDR1 GEAIGNYY and CDR2 EKD come from the germline V gene. The CDR3 coding sequence is TGTGCCTGTGACACCTTGAGCGCCTTGGGGGACCCCAACTCCAAACTCATCTTT. Protein product: CACDTLSALGDPNSKLIF.

This clone appeared a few times. The chain employs TRDV1 and TRDJ1, with TRDD3 matching 9 bases. Trimming took 2 bases from V and 0 from J; bases not matched to a gene: 19. Germline-derived CDR1 and CDR2 are TSWWSYY and QGS. The length of the CDR3 is 21 residues. In DNA, the CDR3 is TGTGCTCTTGGGGAAATTCTTCCTTTGACTGGGGGAAGCCCCGACACCGATAAACTCATCTTT. This sequence encodes CALGEILPLTGGSPDTDKLIF.

This clone was seen a single time. A much larger clone lies one base from this, so it may be a read error. The sample contains more than one DNA sequence encoding this CDR3. The chain has TRDV1 and TRDJ1; 13 nucleotides match TRDD3. This CDR3 is built from 27 residues. V shed 3 bases and J 0 bases; nucleotides not matched to a gene: 34. Germline lookup yields CDR1 TSWWSYY and CDR2 QGS. The CDR3, as DNA: TGTGCTCTTGGGGAGATCCAGGGCATTGGAAAGCGGTATTACTGGGGGATACGCCGGGGGTACACCGATAAACTCATCTTT. Its protein is CALGEIQGIGKRYYWGIRRGYTDKLIF.

To note about this clone: A far more abundant clone sits one base away, making this likely a read error. The V call is TRDV2, the J call TRDJ1, with TRDD2 identical over 9 bases. CDR1 is GEAIGNYY and CDR2 is EKD in the germline V gene. V trimming: 0 bases; J trimming: 3 bases; junction bases outside the gene matches: 34. This CDR3 has 25 residues. The CDR3 DNA is TGTGCCTGTGACACCGTGGGGACCTTCCTACAAGCACCGGGGGTTGCAACATCGGAGCCCGATAAACTCATCTTT. Translating it yields CACDTVGTFLQAPGVATSEPDKLIF.

This sequence joins TRDV1 and TRDJ1; 7 nucleotides agree with TRDD3. J was trimmed by 3 bases and V by 3 bases; bases with no gene match: 13. The germline V gene encodes CDR1 TSWWSYY and CDR2 QGS. The CDR3 covers 17 residues. CDR3 nucleotide sequence: TGTGCTCTTGGGGATCACTTTGGCGGGGGATGGTCCGATAAACTCATCTTT. Translating gives CALGDHFGGGWSDKLIF.

The chain links TRDV2 to TRDJ1, with 7 bases matching TRDD3. Looked up from germline, CDR1 is GEAIGNYY and CDR2 is EKD. J lost 0 bases, V lost 3 bases, and 30 bases had no gene match. This CDR3 has 23 amino acids. CDR3 bases: TGTGCCTGTGACCCCTTGTTTGGCTACAGGAGGGGCTTGGGGGACGCGTACACCGATAAACTCATCTTT. Translated: CACDPLFGYRRGLGDAYTDKLIF.